These 23 T cell receptor beta chains were all obtained from the same sample, sequenced in a study of blood T cell repertoires in COVID-19. This table comes from immunoSEQ multiplex PCR, and its TCRdb copy is limited to in-frame clones, with some not included. There are approximately 99,000 clones in the sample; roughly 89% occur only once, and just under 2% lies in the top ten. Sequencing was performed on peripheral blood. The source is a man in his 70s with active or convalescent COVID-19.

This clone was seen a single time. This sequence joins TRBV5-1 and TRBJ1-1, with 9 bases lining up with TRBD1. J gave up 8 bases and V 3 bases, and 5 bases lay outside the gene matches. Germline lookup yields CDR1 SGHRS and CDR2 YFSETQ. The CDR3 runs to 13 residues. CDR3 protein: CASSYNGQGEAFF. In nucleotides, the CDR3 is TGCGCCAGCAGCTATAACGGACAGGGGGAAGCTTTCTTT.

This sequence joins TRBV5-1 and TRBJ2-1; D not certain. Germline CDR1 and CDR2: SGHRS and YFSETQ. Trimming took off 3 bases at V and 10 bases at J, with 8 bases between the two ends. The CDR3 is 11 residues long. CDR3 region: CASSYIQEQFF. As DNA, the CDR3 is TGCGCCAGCAGCTATATACAGGAGCAGTTCTTC.

The rearrangement uses TRBV3-1 (or the pseudogene TRBV3-2) and TRBJ2-5; maybe TRBD2 (6 bases). CDR1 is LGHDT and CDR2 is YNNKEL in the germline V gene (reference sequence). CDR3 length: 14 amino acids. The V end was cut by 1 base, the J end by 4 bases, with 10 bases between. The CDR3 sequence: CASSQAASAETQYF. The CDR3 nucleotides read TGTGCCAGCAGCCAAGCTGCTAGCGCAGAGACCCAGTACTTC.

This rearrangement joins TRBV2 to TRBJ2-1; no reliable D call. Trimming cost V 6 bases and J 6 bases, with 15 bases left between them. Germline V gives CDR1 SNHLY, CDR2 FYNNEI. The CDR3 extends over 14 amino acids. Here the CDR3 DNA reads TGTGCCAGCAGAGTTCTAGGCGCCCTCAATGAGCAGTTCTTC. Translation: CASRVLGALNEQFF.

The J gene is TRBJ1-1, the V gene TRBV10-3, with TRBD1 as a possible D gene (6 bases). The CDR3 has 16 residues. Germline V CDR1 and CDR2: ENHRY, SYGVKD. The V gene lost 0 bases and the J gene lost 0 bases, with 11 bases spanning the gap. In nucleotides, the CDR3 is TGTGCCATCAGTGAGTCGAAAGGACAGTTGAACACTGAAGCTTTCTTT. Protein product: CAISESKGQLNTEAFF.

This chain links TRBV19 with TRBJ1-5; 7 bases are shared with TRBD1. The J segment lost 0 bases and the V segment lost 7 bases, leaving 6 bases of the junction unmatched. CDR1 is LNHDA, CDR2 SQIVND, per germline (reference sequence). The CDR3 length is 15 residues. This CDR3 reads CASTWDRNSNQPQHF. The CDR3 DNA sequence: TGTGCCAGTACCTGGGACAGAAATAGCAATCAGCCCCAGCATTTT.

This sequence joins TRBV6-5 and TRBJ2-1; D unresolved. Per germline, CDR1 MNHEY and CDR2 SVGAGI. The CDR3 consists of 15 residues. The V and J ends lost 8 bases and 6 bases respectively, with 20 bases between them. The CDR3 DNA is TGTGCCAGCGTCGGTCTACGTCAGGCCCCCAATGAGCAGTTCTTC. Amino acids: CASVGLRQAPNEQFF.

The chain uses TRBV7-9 and TRBJ2-7, with D tentatively TRBD2 (6 bases). Germline-derived CDR1 and CDR2 are SEHNR and FQNEAQ (reference sequence). This CDR3 has 14 amino acids. V shed 8 bases and J shed 6 bases, with 20 bases lying between them. In DNA form, the CDR3 reads TGTGCCAGCGCGCCCGGGGGAGGCATGGGCGAGCAGTACTTC. Its translation: CASAPGGGMGEQYF.

The chain is built from TRBV7-3 and TRBJ2-3; 10 bases map to TRBD2. The CDR3 extends over 15 amino acids. Trimming cost V 5 bases and J 2 bases; bases outside gene matches: 4. Per the germline V gene, CDR1 is SGHTA and CDR2 is FQGTGA. CDR3 nucleotide sequence: TGTGCCAGCAGCAAGCGGGGGGGCCCCACAGATACGCAGTATTTT. Its translation: CASSKRGGPTDTQYF.

The genes are TRBV29-1 and TRBJ1-2; D is possibly TRBD1 (6 bases). The CDR3 extends over 13 amino acids. V was pared by 3 bases and J by 3 bases, with 11 bases between. Germline values: CDR1 SQVTM, CDR2 ANQGSEA. The CDR3 reads CSVEGGRDYGYTF. The CDR3 bases are TGCAGCGTTGAGGGGGGGCGCGACTATGGCTACACCTTC. Complete variable domain (other parts from reference TRBV29-1 and TRBJ1-2): SAVISQKPSRDICQRGTSLTIQCQVDSQVTMMFWYRQQPGQSLTLIATANQGSEATYESGFVIDKFPISRPNLTFSTLTVSNMSPEDSSIYLCSVEGGRDYGYTFGSGTRLTVV.

The chain recombines TRBV5-1 with TRBJ1-3; D is possibly TRBD1 (6 bases). The CDR3 covers 16 residues. Germline V gene lookup returns CDR1 SGHRS and CDR2 YFSETQ. V was trimmed by 2 bases and J by 4 bases, leaving 16 bases between them. The CDR3 nucleotides read TGCGCCAGCAGCTTAGGCCCCCAGGGGTCCGGAAACACCATATATTTT. Protein product: CASSLGPQGSGNTIYF.

V and J are TRBV5-1 and TRBJ2-1; possible D gene TRBD2, 7 bases. Between the trimmed V and J ends, which lost 2 bases and 8 bases, there was a span of 20 bases. This CDR3 contains 16 residues. Germline values: CDR1 SGHRS, CDR2 YFSETQ. The CDR3 DNA follows: TGCGCCAGCAGCTTAGTTTCAGGGGAGGGCTCGGATGAGCAGTTCTTC. Residues: CASSLVSGEGSDEQFF. The full variable domain, completed using reference TRBV5-1 and TRBJ2-1, is KAGVTQTPRYLIKTRGQQVTLSCSPISGHRSVSWYQQTPGQGLQFLFEYFSETQRNKGNFPGRFSGRQFSNSRSEMNVSTLELGDSALYLCASSLVSGEGSDEQFFGPGTRLTVL.

J is TRBJ2-3 and V is TRBV13, with D tentatively TRBD1 (6 bases). With 4 bases removed from V and 1 base from J, the gap between germline ends came to 9 bases. This CDR3 is 14 amino acids long. Germline values: CDR1 PRHDT, CDR2 FYEKMQ (reference sequence). In DNA, the CDR3 is TGTGCCAGCAGCTCGACAGGCGGCACAGATACGCAGTATTTT. Encoded protein: CASSSTGGTDTQYF.

V and J are TRBV6-6 and TRBJ1-1; maybe TRBD1 (5 bases). Germline assignment: CDR1 MNHNY and CDR2 SVGAGI (reference sequence). The CDR3 consists of 14 residues. Trimming took off 6 bases at V and 5 bases at J, with 16 bases between the two ends. CDR3 nucleotide sequence: TGTGCCAGCAGCATCGCGGCCGGGGGAACTGAAGCTTTCTTT. Translating it yields CASSIAAGGTEAFF.

The CDR3: CASSLSPSSQPQHF. CDR3 coding DNA: TGTGCCAGCAGCTTATCCCCCTCGAGCCAGCCCCAGCATTTT. The chain links TRBV7-2 to TRBJ1-5; D gene uncertain. CDR1 is SGHTA, CDR2 FQGNSA, per germline. The CDR3 is 14 residues long. V lost 2 bases and J lost 7, with 12 bases in between.

In this sample, this clone turned up a few times. The V call is TRBV3-1 (or the pseudogene TRBV3-2), the J call TRBJ1-2, with TRBD1 as a possible D gene (5 bases). Trimming left V 3 bases short and J 8 bases short, with 10 bases between. The germline V gene encodes CDR1 LGHDT and CDR2 YNNKEL (reference sequence). The CDR3 length is 12 residues. CDR3 amino acids: CASSQTDGGYTF. The DNA for the CDR3 is TGTGCCAGCAGCCAGACAGATGGGGGCTACACCTTC.

This clone was counted only a few times. The chain joins TRBV21-1 to TRBJ2-7; the tabulated D call, TRBD2, remains unverified against the DNA. TRBV21-1 is shown as a pseudogene. The CDR3 sequence is 13 residues long. DNA of the CDR3: TGTGCCAGCAGCAGTCATGCGGGGTACGAGCAGTACTTC. Translating it yields CASSSHAGYEQYF.

The V and J genes are TRBV19 and TRBJ1-4; the D is unclear. Germline CDR1 is LNHDA and CDR2 is SQIVND (reference sequence). This CDR3 contains 14 residues. V was shortened by 6 bases and J by 7 bases, with 15 bases between the two germline ends. As DNA, the CDR3 is TGTGCCAGTAGCCAGGCCCGGCTGGGTGAAAAACTGTTTTTT. It is translated as CASSQARLGEKLFF.

The rearrangement links TRBV6-5 to TRBJ2-7; 8 nucleotides match TRBD1. The germline gives CDR1 MNHEY, CDR2 SVGAGI. Unmatched junction bases numbered 6, after V lost 6 bases and J lost 2 bases. The CDR3 runs to 14 residues. The CDR3 sequence is CASRRDRFTYEQYF. The CDR3 nucleotides are TGTGCCAGCAGAAGGGACAGGTTTACCTACGAGCAGTACTTC.

V is TRBV5-1 and J is TRBJ1-1, with a weak D call TRBD1 (6 bases). CDR1 is SGHRS, CDR2 YFSETQ, per germline. Trimming shortened V by 2 bases and J by 1 base, and 9 bases separated the two germline ends. The CDR3 has 14 amino acids. The CDR3 coding sequence is TGCGCCAGCAGCTTCTTCAGGGGGAACACTGAAGCTTTCTTT. This sequence encodes CASSFFRGNTEAFF.

The rearrangement uses TRBV18 and TRBJ1-3; 8 bases map to TRBD1. This CDR3 region has 13 residues. The junction had 5 bases not matched to a gene; V was cut back by 3 bases and J by 10 bases. Germline values: CDR1 KGHSH, CDR2 LQKENI. The CDR3 spells CASSPGQGETIYF. The DNA for the CDR3 is TGTGCCAGCTCACCCGGACAGGGAGAAACCATATATTTT.

J is TRBJ2-7 and V is TRBV7-9; 14 bases are a match to TRBD2. CDR3 length: 16 residues. Germline loops: CDR1 SEHNR, CDR2 FQNEAQ (reference sequence). Trimming removed 7 bases from V and 3 bases from J; junction bases left unmatched: 8. CDR3 sequence reads: CASTPWTSGGNYEQYF. The CDR3 bases are TGTGCCAGCACTCCTTGGACTAGCGGGGGGAACTACGAGCAGTACTTC.

This chain uses TRBV12-5 with TRBJ1-1; D possibly corresponds to TRBD1 (5 bases). CDR1 and CDR2 (germline): LGHNT, FRNRAP. The V end lost 1 base, the J end lost 1 base, and 7 bases lay between the germline ends. The CDR3 contains 14 residues. The DNA for the CDR3 is TGTGCTAGTGGTTTGGACGACAGGAACACTGAAGCTTTCTTT. This translates into CASGLDDRNTEAFF.